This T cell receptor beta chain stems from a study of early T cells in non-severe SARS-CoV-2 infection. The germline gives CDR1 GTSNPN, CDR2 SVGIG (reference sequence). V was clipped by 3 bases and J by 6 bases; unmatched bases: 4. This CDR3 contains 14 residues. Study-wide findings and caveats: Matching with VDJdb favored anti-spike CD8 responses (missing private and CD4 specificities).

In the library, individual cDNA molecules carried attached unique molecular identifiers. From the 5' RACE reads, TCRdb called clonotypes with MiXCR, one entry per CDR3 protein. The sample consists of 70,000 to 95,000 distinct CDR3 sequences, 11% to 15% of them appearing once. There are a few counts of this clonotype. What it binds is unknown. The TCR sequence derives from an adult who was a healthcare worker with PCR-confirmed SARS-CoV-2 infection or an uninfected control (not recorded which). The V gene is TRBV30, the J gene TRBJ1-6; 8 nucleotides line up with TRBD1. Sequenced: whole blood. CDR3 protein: CAWSNGQGNSPLHF. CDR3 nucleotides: TGTGCCTGGAGCAACGGACAGGGTAATTCACCCCTCCACTTT.